Reported below is one TCR beta chain. In its sample, this clone was seen once. Its antigen target is currently unknown. The input lacks base qualities; no much larger clone sits a single base away. Trimming costs V 4 bases and J 1 base, and their ends lie 10 bases apart. The CDR3 covers 14 residues, taking in both the cysteine and the phenylalanine. Here the CDR3 DNA is all that survives: 42 bases in frame from base 1. The germline V gene specifies SGHRS as CDR1 and YFSETQ as CDR2. The library was prepared using the immunoSEQ multiplex PCR assay. For the multiplex PCR, a mixture combining 60 forward primers for TCR Vbeta segments and 13 reverse primers for TCR Jbeta segments was used. The CDR3 region of rearranged TCR beta genes was amplified from genomic DNA with a multiplex PCR assay. The amplified TCR beta libraries were sequenced on the Illumina HiSeq System as 87-base-pair reads. For the original study's pipeline: Across the 600 to 700 repertoires, a later analysis counted tens of millions of unique TCR beta chains, around 10 million of which were shared by at least two donors. To remove PCR and sequencing errors, raw reads were error-corrected and collapsed into unique sequences using a nearest-neighbor algorithm that merged closely related sequences. CDR3 sequences were aligned to IMGT reference sequences to assign V, D and J gene segments. For a sequence to be retained, a match of at least six nucleotides was required to both a V gene segment and a J gene segment. A rearrangement counted as productive if the CDR3 had no stop codons and remained in frame with V and J, and every other rearrangement counted as non-productive. CDR3 was defined according to IMGT convention as the region running from the second conserved V-encoded cysteine to the conserved J-encoded phenylalanine. The earlier analysis of 500 to 650 of the donors excluded any sequence lacking an unambiguous match to a single V gene segment. In an earlier analysis of several hundred of the donors, V segments were called functional above 56.7% productive rearrangements and were called segregating when the between-donor standard deviation exceeded 5%. A statistical classification framework was built to diagnose cytomegalovirus status from the catalog of TCR beta chain sequences. A later analysis assigned V and J genes by comparing TCR nucleotide sequences with IMGT/GENE-DB human TR gene sequences. In a later analysis, CDR3 sequences and most-parsimonious VDJ recombination scenarios were assigned using the TCRdist pipeline. In a later analysis, every TCR beta chain was defined by the combination of its CDR3 amino acid sequence and its V-gene family, and reads without a unique V-gene family were dropped. A later analysis removed several hundred highly shared, low-generation-probability nucleotide sequences to deal with suspected cross-contamination and a sequencing artifact. For each public chain, a later analysis derived a clonal expansion index from normalized ranks of inferred template counts within each repertoire. In a later analysis, generation probabilities were computed using a VDJ recombination model fitted to out-of-frame rearrangements, and the results were checked against IGoR. In a later analysis, TCR-TCR, TCR-HLA and TCR-CMV co-occurrence was scored with hypergeometric tests, and a repertoire-size bias correction was applied to TCR pairs. In a later analysis, false discovery rates were estimated by permuting HLA or CMV assignments 20 times. In a later analysis, co-occurring TCRs were grouped with DBSCAN, and TCRdist sequence similarity was added when clustering was performed within HLA-allele-positive subsets. Repertoires with fewer than 30,000 or more than 120,000 public chains were left out of co-occurrence clustering, as were about 5 repertoires with anomalous nucleotide sharing. The immuneACCESS repertoire file appears here via TCRdb, limited to in-frame rearrangements. These files lack a portion of the clones; in checked studies, under half of the deficit traces to unresolved V genes, and the cause of the others is not known. V and J calls and clone size come straight from that table; D and trimming were deduced from the DNA. The sample table holds some 160,000 clones, of which about 79% were seen once. Jointly, the top ten make up roughly 6.7% of the sample.

The data stem from a study of cytomegalovirus exposure and HLA in healthy donors listed by TCRdb under 2017. Regarding the research as a whole: An earlier analysis of about 530 of the donors reported 276 Gb of sequence data and 100 million to 120 million unique TCR beta sequences obtained from about 179 million T cells. All discovery cohort repertoires had been generated on a single sequencing platform. HLA typing covered class I and class II loci at four-digit resolution. Genome-wide SNP genotypes for about three fifths of the 666 donors were used in a later genetic analysis, which treated that subset as a discovery cohort. Donor age, sex, ethnicity and CMV serostatus were compiled together with the repertoire data. The study profiled the T cell repertoires of 500 to 800 subjects by immunosequencing and related them to cytomegalovirus serostatus. To predict cytomegalovirus infection status, the study brought together high-throughput TCR immunosequencing, statistical association of individual TCRs with disease status, and machine learning. A later analysis re-examined previously published TCR beta repertoires from more than 550 donors and added high-resolution HLA genotyping to investigate patterns of TCR occurrence. In the later analysis, no new phenotypic data were used to find candidate immune exposures; instead, reliance was placed on TCR beta sequences and their occurrence across donors. Because of strong linkage in the cohort, four to six DR-DQ haplotypes were treated as single units for association and clustering. Among about 390 genotyped donors of the cohort, an average of around 240,000 unique TCR beta nucleotide sequences were sequenced per donor, roughly 18% of them non-productive. Typing coverage differed by locus: A, B, C, DRB1 and DQB1 were typed in roughly 620-630 donors, DQA1 in 522, DPA1 in 600 to 610, and DPB1 in about 450. Besides the first cohort of around 670 subjects, a separate validation cohort made up of 90 to 150 different subjects was used. The study was designed to test whether signatures of past pathogen exposure could be identified by cataloging public T cell receptors. Of the 398 genotyped donors, over 65% fell in the genetic ancestry cluster associated with self-reported Caucasian donors. An earlier analysis of 587 of the donors applied high-throughput TCR beta sequencing to assess whether each TCR beta V gene segment acted as functional or pseudogenic. Roughly 300 gigabases of sequencing data and 80 million or so unique TCR sequences were included in an early release covering several hundred HLA-typed donors.

What the study reported, not specific to this receptor: A later genetic analysis reported fewer N-insertions in productive TCRs among donors in an Asian-associated ancestry cluster than the approximately 670-donor mean. A total of 150 to 200 TCR beta chains were listed by the study as associated with cytomegalovirus. Sequencing depth was assumed to be roughly uniform across donors in the presence/absence analyses, though that assumption may not hold. A later analysis found that most CMV-associated TCR beta chains appeared HLA-restricted, with HLA associations seemingly driven largely by CMV exposure. Broadly in line with IMGT annotations, most TCR beta V segments showed up in productive rearrangements about 90% or about 30% of the time in an earlier analysis of 587 of the donors. In vitro tests confirmed that three of the cytomegalovirus-associated TCR beta chains recognize cytomegalovirus antigens. Because some donors lacked HLA typing at each locus, the association tests relied only on the typed subset. The classifier was reported to diagnose cytomegalovirus status with high specificity and sensitivity in both the original and validation cohorts. A cluster of highly shared sequence variants was judged likely to be a technical artifact of the sequencing pipeline. According to a later analysis, TCR association rates differed among HLA loci, with DRB1 alleles showing the most associated TCRs and HLA-C alleles showing the fewest. Compared with equally common non-associated chains, HLA-associated TCR beta chains in a later analysis were more clonally expanded and had lower generation probabilities. Correlated functional status among segregating V segments might reflect linkage disequilibrium, but an unknown experimental factor could not be ruled out. The only immune exposure information available for the cohort was CMV serostatus. The 87-base-pair reads could not distinguish some IMGT-functional V segments, including TRBV6-2 and TRBV6-3, so those segments were excluded. An association between a missense DCLRE1C variant and V-gene and J-gene trimming of TCR beta chains was found in a later genetic analysis and replicated in an independent cohort. While some public TCRs were present in many individuals, most TCR sequences turned up only very rarely across donors. Because counts were too low, 15 to 20 rarely observed V segments, including chromosome 9 orphons, were left out of the earlier analysis of over 550 of the donors. This cohort had only TCR beta chains sequenced, and the lack of alpha or paired-chain data limited which features could be detected. A further reported finding was that TCR beta sequences accurately predicted the HLA-A and HLA-B alleles for most subjects in the first cohort. According to a later analysis, parvovirus B19, influenza, CMV and Epstein-Barr virus appeared linked to several top co-occurrence clusters. The authors suggested that the approach could potentially be generalized to other disease states and immunological phenotypes. Assigning TCR associations to individual alleles was difficult when HLA alleles, especially DR and DQ, strongly co-occurred. At a false discovery rate of 0.05, a later analysis linked some 18,000 TCR beta sequences to specific HLA alleles.

The cohort consisted of 666 healthy bone marrow donors. At the time of sampling, every cohort member was nominally healthy, though immune exposures that went unrecorded were likely present. The donor was CMV seropositive and was included in the group of approximately 300 seropositive cohort members. A peripheral blood sample was provided by each donor, and peripheral blood mononuclear cells were used for TCR beta sequencing. The Qiagen DNeasy Blood Extraction Kit was used to extract genomic DNA from the blood cell samples. The chain is made from TRBV5-1 and TRBJ2-3; TRBD2 is possibly the D segment (6 matching bases). The TCR originated in a man aged 50 to 59 in good health and CMV-seropositive. The sequenced sample was PBMCs. The nucleotides are TGCGCCAGCAGCCCCGGGACTGGCACAGATACGCAGTATTTT. Its coded protein is CASSPGTGTDTQYF.